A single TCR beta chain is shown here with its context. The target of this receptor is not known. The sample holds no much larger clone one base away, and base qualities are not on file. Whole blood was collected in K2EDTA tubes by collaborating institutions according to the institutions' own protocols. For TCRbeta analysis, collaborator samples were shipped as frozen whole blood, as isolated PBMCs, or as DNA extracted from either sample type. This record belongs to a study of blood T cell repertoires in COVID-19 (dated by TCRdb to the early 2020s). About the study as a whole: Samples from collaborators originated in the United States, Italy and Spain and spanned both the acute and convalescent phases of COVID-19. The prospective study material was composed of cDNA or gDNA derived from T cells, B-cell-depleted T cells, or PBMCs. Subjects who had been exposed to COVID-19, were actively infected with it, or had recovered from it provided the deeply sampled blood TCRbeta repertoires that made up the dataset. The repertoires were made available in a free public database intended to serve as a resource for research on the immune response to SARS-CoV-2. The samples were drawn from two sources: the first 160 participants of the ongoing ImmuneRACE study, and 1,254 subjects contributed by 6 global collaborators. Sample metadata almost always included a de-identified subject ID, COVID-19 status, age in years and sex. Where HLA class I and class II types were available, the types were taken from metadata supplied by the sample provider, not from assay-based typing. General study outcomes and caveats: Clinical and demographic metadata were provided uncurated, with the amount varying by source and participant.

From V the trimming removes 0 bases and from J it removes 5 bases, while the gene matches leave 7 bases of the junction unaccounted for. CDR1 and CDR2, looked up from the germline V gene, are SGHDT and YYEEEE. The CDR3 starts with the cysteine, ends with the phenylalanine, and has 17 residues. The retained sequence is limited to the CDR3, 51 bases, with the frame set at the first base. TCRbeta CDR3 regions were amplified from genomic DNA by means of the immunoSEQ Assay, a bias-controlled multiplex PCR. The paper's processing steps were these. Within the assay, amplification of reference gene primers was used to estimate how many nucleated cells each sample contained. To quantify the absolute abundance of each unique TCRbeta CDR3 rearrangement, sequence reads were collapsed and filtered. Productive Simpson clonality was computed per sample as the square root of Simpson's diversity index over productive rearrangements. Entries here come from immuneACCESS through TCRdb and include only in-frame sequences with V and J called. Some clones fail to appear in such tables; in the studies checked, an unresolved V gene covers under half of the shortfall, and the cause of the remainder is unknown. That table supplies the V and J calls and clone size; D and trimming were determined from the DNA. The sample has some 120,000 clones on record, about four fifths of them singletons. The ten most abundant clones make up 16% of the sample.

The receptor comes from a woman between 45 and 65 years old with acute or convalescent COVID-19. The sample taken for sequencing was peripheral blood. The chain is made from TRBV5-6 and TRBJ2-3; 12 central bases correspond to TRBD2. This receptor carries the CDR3 CASSLVTSGGGVDTQYF. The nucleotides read TGTGCCAGCAGCTTGGTGACTAGCGGGGGAGGGGTAGATACGCAGTATTTT.